This T cell receptor beta chain is from a study of a mutant IDH1 vaccine in newly diagnosed glioma. Study as a whole: Eight vaccine injections were given to patients in weeks 1, 3, 5, 7, 11, 15, 19 and 23. The initiation of vaccination occurred 4-6 weeks after radiotherapy alone, or with temozolomide cycles.

This clone was recorded only once. Antigen specificity is unknown. The time point here: week 11, during vaccination. What each vaccine dose contained was 300 ug of mutant IDH1 20-mer peptide, accompanied by topical imiquimod. V was trimmed by 11 bases and J by 1 base, leaving 20 bases between them. Germline CDR1 is LNHDA and CDR2 is SQIVND (reference sequence). The CDR3 loop spans 15 amino acids. The repertoire was sequenced with immunoSEQ multiplex PCR; TCRdb's copy has only in-frame clones and lacks some. Of 35,000 or so clones detected, over 70% appear once; the ten largest clones hold about 14%. This TCR was sampled from a woman between 25 and 40 years old with glioma. Some clones in this sample may be carry-over from other donors' samples. The sequencing used peripheral blood mononuclear cells (PBMCs), collected from a glioma patient whose treatment included an IDH1 peptide vaccine. The rearrangement uses TRBV19 and TRBJ1-1, with D possibly being TRBD1 (5 bases). CDR3 loop: CASLEGTGSNTEAFF. The CDR3 DNA reads as TGTGCCTCGCTGGAGGGGACCGGATCGAACACTGAAGCTTTCTTT.